This T cell receptor (beta chain) came from a study of blood T cell repertoires in COVID-19. Study details: Italy, Spain and the United States were the sources of the convalescent and acute COVID-19 samples.

The germline CDR1 and CDR2 sequences are SGHKS and YYEKEE (reference sequence). Trimming took off 0 bases at V and 1 base at J, with 4 bases between the two ends. This CDR3 region has 13 residues. Original data processing: By means of reference gene primer amplification, nucleated cell counts were estimated. Here immunoSEQ multiplex PCR was the method, and the copy in TCRdb shows in-frame clones only, minus some. The DNA was the basis for D and trimming; V, J and clone size are from that table. The sample lists 200,000 to 250,000 clones, approximately 85% occurring once. This chain links TRBV5-5 with TRBJ1-1; D is unresolved. This sequence was found in a man aged 50-59 years with COVID-19, enrolled during active disease. The sequenced material came from peripheral blood. The CDR3 sequence is CASSLAGNTEAFF. CDR3 nucleotides: TGTGCCAGCAGCTTGGCAGGGAACACTGAAGCTTTCTTT.